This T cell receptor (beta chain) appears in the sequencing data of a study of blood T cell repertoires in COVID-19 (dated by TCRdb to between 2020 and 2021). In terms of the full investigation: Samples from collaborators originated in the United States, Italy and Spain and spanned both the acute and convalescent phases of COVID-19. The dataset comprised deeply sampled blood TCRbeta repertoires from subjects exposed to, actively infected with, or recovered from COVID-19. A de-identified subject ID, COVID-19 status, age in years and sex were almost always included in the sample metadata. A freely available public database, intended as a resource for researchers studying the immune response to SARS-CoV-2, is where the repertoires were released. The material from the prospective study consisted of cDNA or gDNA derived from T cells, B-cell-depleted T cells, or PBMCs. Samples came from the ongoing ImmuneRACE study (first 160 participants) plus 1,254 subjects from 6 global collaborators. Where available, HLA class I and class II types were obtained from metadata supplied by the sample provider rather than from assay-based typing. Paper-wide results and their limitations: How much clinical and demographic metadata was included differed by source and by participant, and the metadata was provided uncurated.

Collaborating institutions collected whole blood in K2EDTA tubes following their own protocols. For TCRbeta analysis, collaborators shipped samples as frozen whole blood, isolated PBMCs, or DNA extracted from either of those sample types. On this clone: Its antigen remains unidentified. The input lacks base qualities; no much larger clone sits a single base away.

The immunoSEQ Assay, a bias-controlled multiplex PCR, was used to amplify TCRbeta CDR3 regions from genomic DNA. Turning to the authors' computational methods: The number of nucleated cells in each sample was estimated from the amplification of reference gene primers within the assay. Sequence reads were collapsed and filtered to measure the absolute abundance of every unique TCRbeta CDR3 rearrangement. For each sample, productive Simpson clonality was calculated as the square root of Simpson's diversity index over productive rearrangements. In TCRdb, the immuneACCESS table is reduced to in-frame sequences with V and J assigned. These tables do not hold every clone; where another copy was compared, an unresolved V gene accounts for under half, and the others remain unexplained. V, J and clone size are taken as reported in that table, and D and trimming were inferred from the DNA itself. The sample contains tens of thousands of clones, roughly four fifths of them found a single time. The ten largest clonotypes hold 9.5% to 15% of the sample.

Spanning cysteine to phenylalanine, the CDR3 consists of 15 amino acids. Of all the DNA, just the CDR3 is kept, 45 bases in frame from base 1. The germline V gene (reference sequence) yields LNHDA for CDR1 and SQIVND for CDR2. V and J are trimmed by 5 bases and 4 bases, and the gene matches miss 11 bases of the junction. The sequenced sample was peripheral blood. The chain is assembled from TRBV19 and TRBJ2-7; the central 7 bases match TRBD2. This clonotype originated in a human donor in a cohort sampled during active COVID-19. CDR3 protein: CASSVGLGIAYEQYF. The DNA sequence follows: TGTGCCAGTAGTGTAGGACTAGGGATTGCGTACGAGCAGTACTTC.